The clone carrying this T cell receptor beta chain was picked up a small number of times. Its specificity is unknown. The data were taken from a study of T-cell reconstitution after alpha-beta-depleted transplantation in children. Study-level points and caveats: From newly produced T cells came most of the T-cell counts and diversity one year after transplant.

Molecular barcoding with unique molecular identifiers was used for the TCRbeta library. TCRdb recomputed calls from the PCR reads with MiXCR, one row per CDR3 protein. The repertoire includes 600,000 to 700,000 distinct CDR3 sequences, around 14% of them detected once, and 0.75% to 0.85% sits in the top ten. Per the germline V gene, CDR1 is MGHRA and CDR2 is YSYEKL. The CDR3 consists of 15 residues. V gave up 8 bases and J gave up 6 bases; unmatched junction bases: 10. The chain is built from TRBV4-1 and TRBJ2-7, with 13 bases matching TRBD2. The sample here was PBMCs, taken before TCRalphabeta/CD19-depleted stem cell transplant. This sequence was found in a girl aged 2-10 years with congenital amegakaryocytic thrombocytopenia, due to receive a stem cell transplant. CDR3 residues: CASGGLAGRDPEQYF. DNA of the CDR3: TGCGCCAGCGGGGGACTAGCGGGGCGTGATCCCGAGCAGTACTTC.